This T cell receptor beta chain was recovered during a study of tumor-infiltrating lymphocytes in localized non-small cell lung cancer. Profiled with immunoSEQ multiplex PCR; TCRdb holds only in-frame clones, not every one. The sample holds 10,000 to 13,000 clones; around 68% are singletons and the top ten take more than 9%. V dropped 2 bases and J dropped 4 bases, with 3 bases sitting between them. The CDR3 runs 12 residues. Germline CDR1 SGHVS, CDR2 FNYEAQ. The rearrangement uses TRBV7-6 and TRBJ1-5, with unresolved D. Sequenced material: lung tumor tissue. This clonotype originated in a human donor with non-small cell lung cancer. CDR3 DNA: TGTGCCAGCAGCTTACCAAATCAGCCCCAGCATTTT. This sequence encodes CASSLPNQPQHF.